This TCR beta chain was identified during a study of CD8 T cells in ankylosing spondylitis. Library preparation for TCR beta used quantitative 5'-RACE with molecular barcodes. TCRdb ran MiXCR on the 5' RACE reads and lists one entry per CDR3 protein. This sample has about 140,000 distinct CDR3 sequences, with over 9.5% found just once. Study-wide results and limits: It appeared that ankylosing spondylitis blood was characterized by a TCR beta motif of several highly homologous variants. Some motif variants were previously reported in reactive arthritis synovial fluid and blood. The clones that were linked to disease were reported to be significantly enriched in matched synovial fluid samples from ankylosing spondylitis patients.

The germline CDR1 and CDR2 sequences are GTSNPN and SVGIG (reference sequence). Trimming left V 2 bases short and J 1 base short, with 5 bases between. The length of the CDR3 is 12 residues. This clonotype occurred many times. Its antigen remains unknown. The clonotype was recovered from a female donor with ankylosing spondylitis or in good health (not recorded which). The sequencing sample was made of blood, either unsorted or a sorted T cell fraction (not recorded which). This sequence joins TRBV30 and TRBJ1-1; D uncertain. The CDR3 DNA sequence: TGTGCCTGGAGTCCCGGGAACACTGAAGCTTTCTTT. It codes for CAWSPGNTEAFF.